This is a list of T cell receptor beta chains from one sample in a study of shared clonotypes between healthy human individuals. Sequencing was performed with immunoSEQ multiplex PCR; in TCRdb, only in-frame clones are kept and a portion is missing. The sample shows 1 million to 1.3 million clones, 78% of them seen only once. The sequencing sample was made of memory CD4+ T cells from PBMCs. The receptors come from a man aged 18 to 30 in good health. Some clones in this sample may be carry-over from other donors' samples. Each CDR3 is given with its conserved first and last residue.

v_call	j_call	cdr3_aa
TRBV5-1	TRBJ2-7	CASRERETFYEQYF
TRBV19	TRBJ2-3	CASNLGTSGINTQYF
TRBV5-1	TRBJ2-7	CASSLPGTSGSGEQYF
TRBV5-4	TRBJ2-3	CASSPSGSTDTQYF
TRBV4-3	TRBJ1-2	CASSQAVSGAGGYTF
TRBV5-1	TRBJ2-3	CASSEGQGADTQYF
TRBV28	TRBJ2-7	CASSSGGTGDEQYF
TRBV30	TRBJ2-2	CAWTAGTPSTGELFF
TRBV2	TRBJ2-3	CASVELQASGTDTQYF
TRBV4-3	TRBJ1-4	CASSQGDGGEKLFF
TRBV28	TRBJ2-3	CASSAYVTDTQYF
TRBV28	TRBJ1-4	CASTPESGGNEKLFF
TRBV6-6	TRBJ1-5	CASSYSLSQPQHF
TRBV28	TRBJ2-7	CASKPLSASRYYEQYF
TRBV29-1	TRBJ1-2	CSDYRVGYGYTF
TRBV30	TRBJ1-2	CAWSVFGGIGYTF
TRBV10-1	TRBJ1-3	CASSVGSLPGNTIYF
TRBV19	TRBJ2-7	CASSVSTGEAYEQYF
TRBV28	TRBJ1-5	CASSIGPLNQPQHF
TRBV4-2	TRBJ1-1	CASSLDSRNTEAFF
TRBV6-6	TRBJ2-5	CASSYSWAGQETQYF
TRBV7-9	TRBJ2-5	CASSLSGRETQYF
TRBV5-6	TRBJ2-7	CASSPRRGRGNEQYF
TRBV9	TRBJ2-5	CASNVRHSQETQYF
TRBV6-1	TRBJ2-6	CASTTPSSGANVLTF
TRBV25-1	TRBJ1-4	CASSELTGVREKLFF
TRBV7-2	TRBJ2-7	CASREGSWGYEQYF
TRBV28	TRBJ2-5	CASRAAQETQYF
TRBV7-2	TRBJ1-2	CASSQLQGGGGYTF
TRBV30	TRBJ2-2	CASRQGGGIRELFF
TRBV2	TRBJ2-1	CATAWSSYNEQFF
TRBV7-8	TRBJ2-7	CASEPGRGRTKQYF
TRBV28	TRBJ2-6	CASSTQGFSGANVLTF